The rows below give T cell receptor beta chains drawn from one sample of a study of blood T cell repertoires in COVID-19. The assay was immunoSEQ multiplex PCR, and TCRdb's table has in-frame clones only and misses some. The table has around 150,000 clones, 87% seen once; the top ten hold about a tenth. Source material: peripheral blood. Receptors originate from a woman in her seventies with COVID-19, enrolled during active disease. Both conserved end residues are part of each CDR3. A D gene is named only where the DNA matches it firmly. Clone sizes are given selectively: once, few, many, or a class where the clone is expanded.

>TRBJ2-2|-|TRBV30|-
CAWSAGGELFF
TGTGCCTGGAGTGCGGGCGGGGAGCTGTTTTTT
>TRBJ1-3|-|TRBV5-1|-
CASSVDGVKGTIYF
TGCGCCAGCAGTGTGGACGGGGTGAAAGGCACCATATATTTT
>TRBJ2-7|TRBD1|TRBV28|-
CASSQRTGEQYF
TGTGCCAGCAGCCAAAGGACAGGCGAGCAGTACTTC
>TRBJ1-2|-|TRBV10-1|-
CASSESEQGLDYGYTF
TGCGCCAGCAGTGAGTCGGAACAGGGTCTGGACTATGGCTACACCTTC
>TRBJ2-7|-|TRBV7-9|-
CASSLGRLSTAYEQYF
TGTGCCAGCAGCCTCGGCCGACTGAGTACCGCCTACGAGCAGTACTTC
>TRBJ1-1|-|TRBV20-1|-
CSARAGTEAFF
TGCAGTGCTAGGGCGGGGACTGAAGCTTTCTTT
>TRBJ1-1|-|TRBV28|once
CASSLGGYGEAFF
TGTGCCAGCAGTTTAGGGGGCTATGGGGAAGCTTTCTTT
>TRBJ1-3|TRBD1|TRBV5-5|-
CASSPGDSSSGNTIYF
TGTGCCAGCAGCCCAGGGGACAGCTCTTCTGGAAACACCATATATTTT
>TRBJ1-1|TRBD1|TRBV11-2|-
CASSPSRSGGVEAFF
TGTGCCAGCAGCCCCTCTCGATCAGGGGGCGTTGAAGCTTTCTTT
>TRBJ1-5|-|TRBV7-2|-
CASSHPGMDNQPQHF
TGTGCCAGCAGCCACCCAGGGATGGACAATCAGCCCCAGCATTTT
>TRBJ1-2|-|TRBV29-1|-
CSVEDHGVGGYGYTF
TGCAGCGTTGAAGATCACGGGGTCGGGGGCTATGGCTACACCTTC
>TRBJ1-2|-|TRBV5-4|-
CASSLHRESYTF
TGTGCCAGCAGCCTGCACAGGGAAAGCTACACCTTC
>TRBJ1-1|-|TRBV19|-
CASSQTLNTEAFF
TGTGCCAGTAGCCAGACACTGAACACTGAAGCTTTCTTT
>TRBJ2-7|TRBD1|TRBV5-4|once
CASSLDRGSYEQYF
TGTGCCAGCAGCTTGGACAGGGGGAGCTACGAGCAGTACTTC
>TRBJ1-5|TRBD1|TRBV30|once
CAWSEGQGNQPQHF
TGTGCCTGGAGTGAGGGACAGGGGAATCAGCCCCAGCATTTT
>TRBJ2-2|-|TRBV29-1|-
CSAEVSANTGELFF
TGCAGCGCCGAGGTCTCCGCGAACACCGGGGAGCTGTTTTTT
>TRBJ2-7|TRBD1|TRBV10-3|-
CAIGGQGSYEQYF
TGTGCCATCGGGGGACAGGGCTCCTACGAGCAGTACTTC
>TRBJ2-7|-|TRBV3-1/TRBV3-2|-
CASSGGSRDTRAYEQYF
TGTGCCAGCAGCGGTGGAAGTCGGGACACGAGAGCCTACGAGCAGTACTTC
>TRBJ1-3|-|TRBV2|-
CASRGGVEGNTIYF
TGTGCCAGCAGGGGAGGGGTCGAAGGAAACACCATATATTTT
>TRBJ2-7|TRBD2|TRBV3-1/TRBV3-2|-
CASSQDRASGAPYEQYF
TGTGCCAGCAGCCAAGATCGGGCTAGCGGGGCCCCCTACGAGCAGTACTTC
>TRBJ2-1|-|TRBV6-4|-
CATSGGPYNEQFF
TGTGCCACCTCGGGGGGCCCCTACAATGAGCAGTTCTTC
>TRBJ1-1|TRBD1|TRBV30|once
CAWRRQGLTEAFF
TGTGCCTGGAGACGACAGGGTCTCACTGAAGCTTTCTTT
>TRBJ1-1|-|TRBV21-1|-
CASSNGGRGGRTEAFF
TGTGCCAGCAGCAATGGGGGCCGGGGGGGGCGGACTGAAGCTTTCTTT
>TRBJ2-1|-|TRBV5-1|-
CASSEQGFHNEQFF
TGCGCCAGCAGCGAACAGGGTTTCCACAATGAGCAGTTCTTC
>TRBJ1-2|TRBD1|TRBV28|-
CASSRARGQGDYGYTF
TGTGCCAGCAGTCGCGCCCGCGGACAGGGTGATTATGGCTACACCTTC
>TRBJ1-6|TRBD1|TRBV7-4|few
CASSLGQGGLSYNSPLHF
TGTGCCAGCAGCTTAGGACAGGGGGGTCTCTCCTATAATTCACCCCTCCACTTT
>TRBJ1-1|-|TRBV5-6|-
CASSRDKGTANTEAFF
TGTGCCAGCAGCAGGGACAAGGGGACGGCTAACACTGAAGCTTTCTTT
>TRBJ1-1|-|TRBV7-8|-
CASSLEAGITEAFF
TGTGCCAGCAGCTTAGAGGCAGGGATCACTGAAGCTTTCTTT
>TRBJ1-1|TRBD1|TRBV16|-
CASSRMTGLETEAFF
TGTGCCAGCAGCCGAATGACAGGGTTGGAGACTGAAGCTTTCTTT
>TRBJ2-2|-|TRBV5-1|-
CASSLLDGRLGELFF
TGCGCCAGCAGCTTGCTCGACGGCAGACTCGGGGAGCTGTTTTTT
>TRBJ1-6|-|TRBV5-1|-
CASSATGFPLHF
TGCGCCAGCAGCGCGACAGGCTTCCCCCTCCACTTT
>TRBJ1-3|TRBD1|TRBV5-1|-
CASSLNYRGDGNTIYF
TGCGCCAGCAGCTTGAATTACAGGGGCGACGGAAACACCATATATTTT
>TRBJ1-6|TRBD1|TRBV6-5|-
CASSSGDRLGNSPLHF
TGTGCCAGCAGTTCCGGGGACAGGTTGGGGAATTCACCCCTCCACTTT
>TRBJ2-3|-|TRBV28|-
CASRIGGDTQYF
TGTGCCAGCAGGATTGGAGGAGATACGCAGTATTTT
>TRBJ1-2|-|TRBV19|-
CASGDGGIYGYTF
TGTGCCAGTGGGGACGGAGGGATTTATGGCTACACCTTC
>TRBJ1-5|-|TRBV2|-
CASGDTGVGQPQHF
TGTGCCAGCGGGGACACAGGCGTAGGGCAGCCCCAGCATTTT
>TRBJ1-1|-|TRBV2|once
CASGRFTNTEAFF
TGTGCCAGCGGGAGATTCACGAACACTGAAGCTTTCTTT
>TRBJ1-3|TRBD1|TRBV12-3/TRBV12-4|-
CASQGAGGNTIYF
TGTGCCAGTCAGGGGGCAGGTGGAAACACCATATATTTT
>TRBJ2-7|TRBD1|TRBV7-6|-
CASSWGQGAREQYF
TGTGCCAGCAGCTGGGGACAGGGGGCAAGGGAGCAGTACTTC
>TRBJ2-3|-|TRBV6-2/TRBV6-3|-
CASSPGATPDTQYF
TGTGCCAGCAGCCCAGGGGCCACACCTGATACGCAGTATTTT
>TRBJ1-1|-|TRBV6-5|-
CASIQRRTEAFF
TGTGCGAGCATACAAAGGCGGACTGAAGCTTTCTTT
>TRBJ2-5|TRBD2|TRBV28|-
CASSYSGGGETQYF
TGTGCCAGCAGCTACAGCGGGGGAGGTGAGACCCAGTACTTC
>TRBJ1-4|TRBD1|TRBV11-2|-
CASRPGQRFIATNEKLFF
TGTGCCAGCAGGCCGGGACAGCGGTTCATTGCAACTAATGAAAAACTGTTTTTT
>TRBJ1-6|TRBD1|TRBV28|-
CASSPPRTGNSPLHF
TGTGCCAGCAGCCCTCCAAGGACAGGAAATTCACCCCTCCACTTT
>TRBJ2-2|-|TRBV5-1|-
CASTGTVGTGELFF
TGCGCCAGCACTGGGACTGTGGGTACCGGGGAGCTGTTTTTT
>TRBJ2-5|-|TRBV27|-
CASSLTSGFTQYF
TGTGCCAGCAGCTTGACTAGTGGGTTTACCCAGTACTTC
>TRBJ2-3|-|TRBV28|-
CASSPTGRGGTDTQYF
TGTGCCAGCAGTCCGACTGGGCGGGGAGGCACAGATACGCAGTATTTT
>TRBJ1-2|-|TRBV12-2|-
CASRPLDRGVITNYGYTF
TGTGCAAGTCGCCCCCTGGACAGGGGCGTTATTACTAACTATGGCTACACCTTC
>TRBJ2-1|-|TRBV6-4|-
CASRANDREQFF
TGTGCCAGCAGAGCTAATGACAGGGAGCAGTTCTTC
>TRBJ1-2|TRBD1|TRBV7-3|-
CASSLNRQGAGGYTF
TGTGCCAGCAGCTTAAATCGACAGGGGGCTGGCGGCTACACCTTC
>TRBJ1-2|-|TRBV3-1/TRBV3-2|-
CASRSGVGYTF
TGTGCCAGCAGATCAGGGGTCGGCTACACCTTC
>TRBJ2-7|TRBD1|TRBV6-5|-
CASSRQGATYEQYF
TGTGCCAGCAGCCGACAGGGGGCTACCTACGAGCAGTACTTC
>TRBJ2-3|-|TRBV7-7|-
CASSLGSTSTDTQYF
TGTGCCAGCAGCTTAGGGAGCACTAGCACAGATACGCAGTATTTT
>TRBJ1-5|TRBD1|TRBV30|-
CAWSGQGWGNQPQHF
TGTGCCTGGAGTGGACAGGGTTGGGGCAATCAGCCCCAGCATTTT